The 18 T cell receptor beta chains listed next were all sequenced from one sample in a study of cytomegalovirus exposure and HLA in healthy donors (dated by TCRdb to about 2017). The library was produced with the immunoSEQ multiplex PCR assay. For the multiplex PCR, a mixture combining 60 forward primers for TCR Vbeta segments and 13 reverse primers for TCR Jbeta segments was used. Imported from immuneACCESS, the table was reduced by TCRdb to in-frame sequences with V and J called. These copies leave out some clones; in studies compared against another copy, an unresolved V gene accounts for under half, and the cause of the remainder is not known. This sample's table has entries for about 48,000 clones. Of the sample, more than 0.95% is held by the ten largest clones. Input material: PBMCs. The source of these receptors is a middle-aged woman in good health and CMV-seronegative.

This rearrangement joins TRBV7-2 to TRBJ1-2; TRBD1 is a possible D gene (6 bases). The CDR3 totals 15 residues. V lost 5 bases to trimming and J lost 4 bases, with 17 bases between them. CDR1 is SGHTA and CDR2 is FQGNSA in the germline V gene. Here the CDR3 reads CASSAGTRTFYGYTF. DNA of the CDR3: TGTGCCAGCAGCGCCGGGACACGAACATTCTATGGCTACACCTTC.

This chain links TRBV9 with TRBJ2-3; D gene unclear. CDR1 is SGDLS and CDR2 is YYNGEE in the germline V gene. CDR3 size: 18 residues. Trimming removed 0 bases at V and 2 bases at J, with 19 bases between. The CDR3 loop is CASSVEWARMTITDTQYF. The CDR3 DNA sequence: TGTGCCAGCAGCGTAGAGTGGGCCAGAATGACAATCACAGATACGCAGTATTTT.

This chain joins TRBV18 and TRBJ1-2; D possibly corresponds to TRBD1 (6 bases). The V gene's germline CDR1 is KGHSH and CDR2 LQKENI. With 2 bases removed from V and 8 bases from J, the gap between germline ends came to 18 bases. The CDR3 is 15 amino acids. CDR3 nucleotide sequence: TGTGCCAGCTCACCAACCTCAATACAGGGTTGGGGCTACACCTTC. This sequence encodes CASSPTSIQGWGYTF.

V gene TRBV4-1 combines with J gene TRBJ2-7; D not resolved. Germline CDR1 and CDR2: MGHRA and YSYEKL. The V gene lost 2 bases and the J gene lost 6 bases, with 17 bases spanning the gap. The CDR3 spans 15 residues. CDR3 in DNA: TGCGCCAGCAGCCAATTCGCCGGTTCCGAGAGCGAGCAGTACTTC. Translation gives CASSQFAGSESEQYF.

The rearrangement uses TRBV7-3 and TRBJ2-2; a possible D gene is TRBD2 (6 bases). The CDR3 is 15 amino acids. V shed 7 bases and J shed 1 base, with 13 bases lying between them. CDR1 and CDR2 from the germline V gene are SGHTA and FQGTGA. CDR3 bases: TGTGCCAGCAAATCCGGGACTCAGAACACCGGGGAGCTGTTTTTT. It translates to CASKSGTQNTGELFF.

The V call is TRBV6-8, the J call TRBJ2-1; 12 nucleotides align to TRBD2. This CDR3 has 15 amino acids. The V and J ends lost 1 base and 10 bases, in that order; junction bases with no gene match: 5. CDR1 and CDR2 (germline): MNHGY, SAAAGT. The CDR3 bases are TGTGCCAGCAGTTACTGGACTAGCGGGGCGGCCGAGCAGTTCTTC. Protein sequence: CASSYWTSGAAEQFF.

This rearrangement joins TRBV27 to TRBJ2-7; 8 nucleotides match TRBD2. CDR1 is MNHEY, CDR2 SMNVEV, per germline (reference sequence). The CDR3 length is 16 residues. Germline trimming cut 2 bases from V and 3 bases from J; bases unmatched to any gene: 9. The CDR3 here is CASSLAARGGSYEQYF. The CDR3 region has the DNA TGTGCCAGCAGTTTAGCGGCACGGGGGGGGAGCTACGAGCAGTACTTC.

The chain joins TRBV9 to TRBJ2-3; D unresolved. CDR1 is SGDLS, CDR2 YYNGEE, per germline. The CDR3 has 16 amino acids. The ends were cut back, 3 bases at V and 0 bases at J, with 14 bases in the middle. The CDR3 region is CASSAHPSSSTDTQYF. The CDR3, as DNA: TGTGCCAGCAGCGCGCACCCGAGTTCTAGCACAGATACGCAGTATTTT.

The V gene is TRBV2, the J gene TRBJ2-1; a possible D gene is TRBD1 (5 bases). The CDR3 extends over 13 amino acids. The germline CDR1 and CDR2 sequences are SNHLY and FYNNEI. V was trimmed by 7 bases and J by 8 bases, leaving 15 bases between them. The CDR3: CASTRALGHEQFF. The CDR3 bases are TGTGCCAGCACTAGGGCCTTGGGGCATGAGCAGTTCTTC.

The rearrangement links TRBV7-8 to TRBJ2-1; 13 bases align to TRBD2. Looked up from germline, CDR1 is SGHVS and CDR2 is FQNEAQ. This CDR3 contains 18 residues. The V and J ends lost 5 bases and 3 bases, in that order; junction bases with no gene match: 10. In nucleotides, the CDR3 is TGTGCCAGCAGCCGAGGACTAGCGGGAGCCACAAGCTACAATGAGCAGTTCTTC. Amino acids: CASSRGLAGATSYNEQFF.

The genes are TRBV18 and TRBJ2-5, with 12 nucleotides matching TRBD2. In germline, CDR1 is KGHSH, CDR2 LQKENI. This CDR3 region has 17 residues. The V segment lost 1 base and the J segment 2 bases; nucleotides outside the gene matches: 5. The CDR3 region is CASSPRGTSGQQETQYF. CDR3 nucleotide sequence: TGTGCCAGCTCACCACGCGGGACTAGCGGGCAGCAAGAGACCCAGTACTTC.

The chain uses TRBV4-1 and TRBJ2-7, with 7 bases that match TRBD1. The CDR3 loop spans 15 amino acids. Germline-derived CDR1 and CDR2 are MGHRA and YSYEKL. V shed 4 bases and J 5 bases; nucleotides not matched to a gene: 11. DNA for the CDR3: TGCGCCAGCAGCCCATGGGACAGTAGAGCGGACGAGCAGTACTTC. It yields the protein CASSPWDSRADEQYF.

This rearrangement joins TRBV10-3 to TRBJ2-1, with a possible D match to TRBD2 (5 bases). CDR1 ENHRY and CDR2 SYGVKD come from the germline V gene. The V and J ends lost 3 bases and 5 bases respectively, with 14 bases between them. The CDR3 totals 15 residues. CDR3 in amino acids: CAISDGVSFNNEQFF. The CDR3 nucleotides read TGTGCCATCAGTGACGGGGTGAGCTTTAACAATGAGCAGTTCTTC.

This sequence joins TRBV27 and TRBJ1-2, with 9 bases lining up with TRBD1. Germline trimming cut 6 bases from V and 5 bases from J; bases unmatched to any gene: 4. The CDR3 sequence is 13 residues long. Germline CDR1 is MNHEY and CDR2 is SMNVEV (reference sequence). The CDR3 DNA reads TGTGCCAGCAGAATTGGACAGGGGTATGGCTACACCTTC. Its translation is CASRIGQGYGYTF.

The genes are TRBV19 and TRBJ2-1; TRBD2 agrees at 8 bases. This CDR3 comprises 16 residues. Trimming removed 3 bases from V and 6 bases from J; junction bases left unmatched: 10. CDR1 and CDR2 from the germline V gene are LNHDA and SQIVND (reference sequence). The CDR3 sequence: CASSIRISGVGNEQFF. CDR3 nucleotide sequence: TGTGCCAGTAGTATTCGGATTAGCGGGGTAGGCAATGAGCAGTTCTTC.

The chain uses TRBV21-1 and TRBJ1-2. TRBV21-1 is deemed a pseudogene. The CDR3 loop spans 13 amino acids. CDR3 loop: CASPTAGRGGYTF. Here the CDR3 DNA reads TGTGCCAGCCCTACCGCCGGGAGGGGCGGCTACACCTTC.

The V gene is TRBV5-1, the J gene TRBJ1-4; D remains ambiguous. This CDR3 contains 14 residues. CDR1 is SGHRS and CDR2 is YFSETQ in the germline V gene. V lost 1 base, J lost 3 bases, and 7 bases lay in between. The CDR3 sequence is CASSLNPSNEKLFF. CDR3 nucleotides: TGCGCCAGCAGCTTGAATCCTTCTAATGAAAAACTGTTTTTT.

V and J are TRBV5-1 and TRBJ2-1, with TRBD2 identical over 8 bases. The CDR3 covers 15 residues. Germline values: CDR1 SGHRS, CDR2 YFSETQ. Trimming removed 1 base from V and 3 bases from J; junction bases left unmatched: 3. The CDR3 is CASSLTLADYNEQFF. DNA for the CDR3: TGCGCCAGCAGCTTGACACTAGCGGACTACAATGAGCAGTTCTTC.